What follows are 29 T cell receptor beta chains derived from one specimen sequenced in a study of blood T cell repertoires in COVID-19. Here immunoSEQ multiplex PCR was the method, and the copy in TCRdb shows in-frame clones only, minus some. The sample yields approximately 68,000 clones, about 81% seen once. Sequenced material: peripheral blood. These receptors were taken from a human donor in a cohort sampled during active COVID-19.

This clone was picked up a small number of times. The rearrangement uses TRBV28 and TRBJ2-7, with 9 bases that match TRBD1. The CDR3 loop spans 12 amino acids. CDR1 MDHEN and CDR2 SYDVKM come from the germline V gene. This CDR3 is CASSLPGQGPLV. The CDR3 coding sequence is TGTGCCAGCAGTTTACCGGGACAGGGCCCCTTGGTC.

The chain links TRBV11-3 to TRBJ2-3; 12 bases fit TRBD2. From germline, CDR1 is SGHNT and CDR2 YENEEA. The CDR3 totals 20 residues. V was clipped by 5 bases and J by 3 bases; unmatched bases: 18. Here the CDR3 reads CASSPRTGRLAGEGTDTQYF. The CDR3 DNA reads as TGTGCCAGCAGCCCAAGGACAGGAAGACTAGCGGGAGAGGGGACAGATACGCAGTATTTT.

The chain is built from TRBV28 and TRBJ1-4; D remains ambiguous. The V and J ends lost 2 bases and 8 bases respectively, with 9 bases between them. Germline CDR1 MDHEN, CDR2 SYDVKM. This CDR3 spans 13 amino acids. The CDR3 reads CASSLVQREKLFF. The CDR3, as DNA: TGTGCCAGCAGTTTAGTACAGAGAGAAAAACTGTTTTTT.

The V and J genes are TRBV27 and TRBJ2-5; 9 bases are a match to TRBD1. From germline, CDR1 is MNHEY and CDR2 SMNVEV (reference sequence). This CDR3 is built from 13 residues. J gave up 5 bases and V 6 bases, and 4 bases lay outside the gene matches. The CDR3 here is CASSQQGAETQYF. The CDR3 bases are TGTGCCAGCAGCCAACAGGGGGCCGAGACCCAGTACTTC.

V is TRBV2 and J is TRBJ1-1; D is unresolved. Germline V gene sequence: CDR1 SNHLY, CDR2 FYNNEI. The CDR3 covers 14 residues. V was shortened by 7 bases and J by 0 bases, with 12 bases between the two germline ends. CDR3 amino acids: CASMNGVLNTEAFF. CDR3 DNA: TGTGCCAGCATGAATGGAGTTTTGAACACTGAAGCTTTCTTT.

The V and J genes are TRBV6-5 and TRBJ1-6, with TRBD1 identical over 7 bases. This CDR3 is built from 14 residues. Germline V CDR1 and CDR2: MNHEY, SVGAGI. The V segment lost 6 bases and the J segment 6 bases; nucleotides outside the gene matches: 5. CDR3 nucleotide sequence: TGTGCCAGCAGAACGACAGGGTTTAATTCACCCCTCCACTTT. Translating it yields CASRTTGFNSPLHF.

This clone was detected a few times. The chain employs TRBV19 and TRBJ2-3, with TRBD2 matching over 8 bases. After removal of 10 bases from V and 7 bases from J, the junction contained 16 bases not matched to a gene. This CDR3 spans 15 amino acids. Germline loops: CDR1 LNHDA, CDR2 SQIVND (reference sequence). In nucleotides, the CDR3 is TGTGCCACCCTAGGGAGCGGGAGCGGGGGTAATACGCAGTATTTT. It specifies CATLGSGSGGNTQYF.

The genes are TRBV7-6 and TRBJ1-1; a weak D match, TRBD1 (5 bases). Germline CDR1 SGHVS, CDR2 FNYEAQ. Trimming took off 8 bases at V and 4 bases at J, with 17 bases between the two ends. This CDR3 comprises 14 residues. The chain's CDR3 is CASSPWGFGTEAFF. CDR3 in DNA: TGTGCCAGCTCCCCGTGGGGCTTTGGCACTGAAGCTTTCTTT.

V gene TRBV7-9 combines with J gene TRBJ2-1, with 7 positions matching TRBD2. Per the germline V gene, CDR1 is SEHNR and CDR2 is FQNEAQ (reference sequence). J lost 7 bases, V lost 3 bases, and 3 bases had no gene match. The CDR3 length is 13 residues. CDR3 bases: TGTGCCAGCAGCTTGCGGGAGAGGAATGAGCAGTTCTTC. Amino acids: CASSLRERNEQFF.

In this sample, this clone turned up a few times. CDR3 sequence: CASSESGVRSGELFF. Here the CDR3 DNA reads TGTGCCAGCAGTGAATCAGGGGTTCGGTCCGGGGAGCTGTTTTTT. The chain combines TRBV6-1 with TRBJ2-2; D possibly corresponds to TRBD1 (6 bases). V shed 2 bases and J shed 6 bases, with 13 bases lying between them. Germline V gene sequence: CDR1 MNHNS, CDR2 SASEGT. This CDR3 is built from 15 residues.

The V gene is TRBV7-6, the J gene TRBJ2-7; a possible D gene is TRBD1 (6 bases). The CDR3 has 14 amino acids. V dropped 3 bases and J dropped 4 bases, with 13 bases sitting between them. Germline V gene sequence: CDR1 SGHVS, CDR2 FNYEAQ. CDR3 nucleotide sequence: TGTGCCAGCAGCTTCGGGACATCACCTTACGAGCAGTACTTC. This gives the protein CASSFGTSPYEQYF.

V and J are TRBV19 and TRBJ2-3; 14 bases are shared with TRBD2. The J segment lost 3 bases and the V segment lost 5 bases, leaving 4 bases of the junction unmatched. The germline V gene encodes CDR1 LNHDA and CDR2 SQIVND (reference sequence). The CDR3 runs 16 residues. CDR3 bases: TGTGCCAGTAGTCCGGGACTAGCGGGAGTAACAGATACGCAGTATTTT. Translated: CASSPGLAGVTDTQYF.

J is TRBJ1-3 and V is TRBV6-5; 8 bases line up with TRBD1. Germline V gene sequence: CDR1 MNHEY, CDR2 SVGAGI. The CDR3 runs 13 residues. Trimming cost V 6 bases and J 6 bases; bases outside gene matches: 4. CDR3 in DNA: TGTGCCAGCAGAGACAGGGGAGCAAACACCATATATTTT. It yields the protein CASRDRGANTIYF.

There are a few counts of this clone. V gene TRBV5-5 combines with J gene TRBJ1-5, with no clear D. Germline CDR1 SGHKS, CDR2 YYEKEE (reference sequence). V was cut by 4 bases and J by 6 bases, with 11 bases left in between. This CDR3 is 13 amino acids long. CDR3 loop: CASSRTVLQPQHF. The CDR3 DNA sequence: TGTGCCAGCAGCCGCACGGTGCTTCAGCCCCAGCATTTT.

This rearrangement joins TRBV27 to TRBJ2-3; no clear D gene. Trimming shortened V by 5 bases and J by 7 bases, and 13 bases separated the two germline ends. Germline CDR1 MNHEY, CDR2 SMNVEV (reference sequence). The CDR3 sequence is 13 residues long. The DNA of the CDR3 is TGTGCCAGCAGTCCCACCGCAACATATACGCAGTATTTT. This translates into CASSPTATYTQYF.

The chain couples TRBV6-5 to TRBJ2-7; 10 nucleotides line up with TRBD2. The CDR3 is 13 residues long. Germline V CDR1 and CDR2: MNHEY, SVGAGI. J lost 3 bases, V lost 8 bases, and 4 bases had no gene match. The CDR3 spells CASASGSLYEQYF. DNA of the CDR3: TGTGCCAGCGCTAGCGGGAGTCTCTACGAGCAGTACTTC.

This clone was detected a few times. This chain joins TRBV4-3 and TRBJ1-2, with D uncertain. CDR3 length equals 16 residues. Trimming removed 0 bases at V and 0 bases at J, with 11 bases between. Per the germline V gene, CDR1 is LGHNA and CDR2 is YSLEER. The CDR3 bases are TGCGCCAGCAGCCAAGAAAGGGAGCTAACTAACTATGGCTACACCTTC. This translates into CASSQERELTNYGYTF.

V is TRBV19 and J is TRBJ2-3, with 7 bases identical to TRBD2. The length of the CDR3 is 15 residues. J gave up 7 bases and V 6 bases, and 13 bases lay outside the gene matches. CDR1 LNHDA and CDR2 SQIVND come from the germline V gene (reference sequence). Here the CDR3 DNA reads TGTGCCAGTAGGGGAACAGTCAGCGGGGCGAATACGCAGTATTTT. It is translated as CASRGTVSGANTQYF.

The rearrangement uses TRBV7-3 and TRBJ2-1; 10 nucleotides agree with TRBD2. Trimming took 1 base from V and 11 from J; bases not matched to a gene: 8. Germline V gene data show CDR1 as SGHTA and CDR2 as FQGTGA. This CDR3 is 15 amino acids long. CDR3 nucleotides: TGTGCCAGCAGCTTAAGTCCTAGCGGGAGAGGGAAGCAGTTCTTC. This translates into CASSLSPSGRGKQFF.

This clone was picked up one time. The V call is TRBV5-6, the J call TRBJ2-7, with D hard to call. Germline V gene sequence: CDR1 SGHDT, CDR2 YYEEEE. Trimming removed 2 bases from V and 5 bases from J, with 11 bases in between. This CDR3 region has 13 residues. CDR3 nucleotide sequence: TGTGCCAGCAGCTTCCTGAGCCCGAACGAGCAGTACTTC. Translated, it gives CASSFLSPNEQYF. Variable domain in full (rest from reference TRBV5-6 and TRBJ2-7): DAGVTQSPTHLIKTRGQQVTLRCSPKSGHDTVSWYQQALGQGPQFIFQYYEEEERQRGNFPDRFSGHQFPNYSSELNVNALLLGDSALYLCASSFLSPNEQYFGPGTRLTVT.

This chain joins TRBV6-2 or TRBV6-3 and TRBJ1-1; 8 bases map to TRBD1. This CDR3 is built from 17 residues. In germline, CDR1 is MNHEY, CDR2 SVGEGT. V shed 2 bases and J 5 bases; nucleotides not matched to a gene: 13. Here the CDR3 DNA reads TGTGCCAGCAGTTACCCGCCCCGACAGGGGAGGCGAACTGAAGCTTTCTTT. Translated: CASSYPPRQGRRTEAFF.

The CDR3 reads CASSNGGPGSGNTIYF. The DNA of the CDR3 is TGTGCCAGCTCAAACGGGGGGCCTGGCTCTGGAAACACCATATATTTT. The chain employs TRBV18 and TRBJ1-3, with D tentatively TRBD1 (6 bases). V lost 5 bases and J lost 0, with 14 bases in between. The CDR3 is 16 amino acids. Germline CDR1 KGHSH, CDR2 LQKENI. Full variable domain (rest looked up from reference TRBV18 and TRBJ1-3): NAGVMQNPRHLVRRRGQEARLRCSPMKGHSHVYWYRQLPEEGLKFMVYLQKENIIDESGMPKERFSAEFPKEGPSILRIQQVVRGDSAAYFCASSNGGPGSGNTIYFGEGSWLTVV.

This clone was seen more than once but under ten times. The gene calls are TRBV6-2 or TRBV6-3 and TRBJ2-1; 13 nucleotides agree with TRBD2. Germline V gene data show CDR1 as MNHEY and CDR2 as SVGEGT. V trimming: 5 bases; J trimming: 7 bases; junction bases outside the gene matches: 8. The CDR3 spans 16 residues. In nucleotides, the CDR3 is TGTGCCAGCAGTCCCATCAGGACTAGCGGGAGTAATGAGCAGTTCTTC. Translated, it gives CASSPIRTSGSNEQFF.

V usage is TRBV19 and J usage is TRBJ2-3; D might be TRBD2 (6 bases). V lost 3 bases and J 0 bases, leaving 13 bases between the germline ends. This CDR3 contains 16 residues. Per germline, CDR1 LNHDA and CDR2 SQIVND (reference sequence). In nucleotides, the CDR3 is TGTGCCAGTAGTATCGGCTATGCGGGAAGCACAGATACGCAGTATTTT. This gives the protein CASSIGYAGSTDTQYF.

This clone showed up just a few times. The chain joins TRBV25-1 to TRBJ1-2; TRBD1 matches at 9 bases. Unmatched junction bases numbered 6, after V lost 2 bases and J lost 8 bases. CDR3 length: 14 residues. Germline V gene sequence: CDR1 MGHDK, CDR2 SYGVNS. This CDR3 is CASSERGQGDGYTF. CDR3 coding DNA: TGTGCCAGCAGTGAAAGGGGACAGGGTGACGGCTACACCTTC.

The CDR3 loop is CATSAADGQETQYF. The CDR3 bases are TGTGCCACCAGTGCGGCGGATGGGCAAGAGACCCAGTACTTC. This rearrangement joins TRBV24-1 to TRBJ2-5; no firm D call. Between the trimmed V and J ends, which lost 5 bases and 2 bases, there was a span of 11 bases. Germline assignment: CDR1 KGHDR and CDR2 SFDVKD. The CDR3 has 14 residues.

The chain joins TRBV19 to TRBJ1-1; 7 nucleotides match TRBD1. The CDR3 is made up of 13 amino acids. Trimming took 4 bases from V and 2 from J; bases not matched to a gene: 1. Per germline, CDR1 LNHDA and CDR2 SQIVND (reference sequence). The CDR3 protein is CASSTGGNTEAFF. CDR3 DNA: TGTGCCAGTAGTACAGGGGGTAACACTGAAGCTTTCTTT.

In this sample, this clone turned up once. The chain is built from TRBV4-3 and TRBJ1-1; 7 bases map to TRBD1. V lost 0 bases to trimming and J lost 1 base; unmatched junction nucleotides: 8. Germline V gene data show CDR1 as LGHNA and CDR2 as YSLEER. CDR3 length equals 17 residues. CDR3 protein: CASSQDHGTATNTEAFF. The CDR3 DNA is TGCGCCAGCAGCCAAGATCACGGGACAGCAACGAACACTGAAGCTTTCTTT.

The chain joins TRBV3-1 (or the pseudogene TRBV3-2) to TRBJ2-3, with TRBD2 identical over 9 bases. J gave up 2 bases and V 0 bases, and 6 bases lay outside the gene matches. Germline V gene lookup returns CDR1 LGHDT and CDR2 YNNKEL (reference sequence). This CDR3 spans 17 amino acids. The CDR3 reads CASSQETGTSLTDTQYF. The CDR3 DNA follows: TGTGCCAGCAGCCAAGAGACGGGGACTAGCCTCACAGATACGCAGTATTTT.